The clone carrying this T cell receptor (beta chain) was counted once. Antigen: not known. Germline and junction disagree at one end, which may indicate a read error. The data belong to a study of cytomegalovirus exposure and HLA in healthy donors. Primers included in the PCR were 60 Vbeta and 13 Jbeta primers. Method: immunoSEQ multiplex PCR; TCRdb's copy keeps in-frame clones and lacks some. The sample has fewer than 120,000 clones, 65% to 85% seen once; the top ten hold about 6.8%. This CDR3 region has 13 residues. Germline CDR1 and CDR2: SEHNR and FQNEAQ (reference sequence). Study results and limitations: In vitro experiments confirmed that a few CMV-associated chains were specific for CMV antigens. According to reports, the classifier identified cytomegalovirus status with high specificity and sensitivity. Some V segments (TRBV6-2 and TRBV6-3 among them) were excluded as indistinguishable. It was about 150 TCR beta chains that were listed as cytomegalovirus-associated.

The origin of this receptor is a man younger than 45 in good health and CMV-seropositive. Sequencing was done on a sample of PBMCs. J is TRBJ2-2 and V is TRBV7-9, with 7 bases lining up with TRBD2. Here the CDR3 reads CSSGASVSGELFF. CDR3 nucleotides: TGTTCCAGCGGGGCTTCAGTGTCGGGGGAGCTGTTTTTT.